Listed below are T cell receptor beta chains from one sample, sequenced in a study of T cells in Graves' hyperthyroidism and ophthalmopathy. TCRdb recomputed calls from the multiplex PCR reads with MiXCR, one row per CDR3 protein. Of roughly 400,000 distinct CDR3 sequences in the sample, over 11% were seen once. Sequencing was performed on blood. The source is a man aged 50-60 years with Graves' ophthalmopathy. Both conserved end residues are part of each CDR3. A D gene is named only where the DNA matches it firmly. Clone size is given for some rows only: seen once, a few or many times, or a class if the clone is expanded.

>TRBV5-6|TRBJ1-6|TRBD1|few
CASSLRQGDNSPLHF
TGTGCCAGCAGCCTAAGACAGGGTGATAATTCACCCCTCCACTTT
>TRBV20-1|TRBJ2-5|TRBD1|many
CSARVQGAGETQYF
TGCAGTGCTAGAGTGCAGGGGGCGGGCGAGACCCAGTACTTC
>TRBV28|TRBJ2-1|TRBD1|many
CATTGDNEQFF
TGTGCGACGACAGGGGACAATGAGCAGTTCTTC
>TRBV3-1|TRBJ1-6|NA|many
CASSQTDNSPLHF
TGTGCCAGCAGCCAAACGGATAATTCACCCCTCCACTTT
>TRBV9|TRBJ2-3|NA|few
CASSVGLHLPGDKVDTQYF
TGTGCCAGCAGCGTAGGGCTTCACCTTCCCGGGGACAAGGTAGATACGCAGTATTTT
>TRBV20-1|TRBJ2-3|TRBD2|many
CSATARTSGIANTQYF
TGCAGTGCTACGGCTCGGACTAGCGGGATTGCAAATACGCAGTATTTT
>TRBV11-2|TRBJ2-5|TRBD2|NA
CASGRVAGSQETQYF
TGTGCCAGCGGGCGGGTAGCGGGATCACAAGAGACCCAGTACTTC
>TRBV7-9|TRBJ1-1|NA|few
CASSLGNKNTEAFF
TGTGCCAGCAGCTTAGGTAATAAGAACACTGAAGCTTTCTTT
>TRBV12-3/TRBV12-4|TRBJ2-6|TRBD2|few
CASSPRLAGVGGANVLTF
TGTGCCAGCAGTCCCCGACTAGCGGGAGTAGGTGGGGCCAACGTCCTGACTTTC
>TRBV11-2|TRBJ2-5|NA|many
CASSLDLGQETQYF
TGTGCCAGCAGCTTAGACTTAGGGCAAGAGACCCAGTACTTC
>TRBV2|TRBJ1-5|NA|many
CASSDRSDNQPQHF
TGTGCCAGCAGTGACAGATCAGACAATCAGCCCCAGCATTTT
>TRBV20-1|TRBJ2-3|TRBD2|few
CSAPEARTSGIYSTDTQYF
TGCAGTGCGCCGGAGGCTAGGACTAGCGGGATATATAGCACAGATACGCAGTATTTT
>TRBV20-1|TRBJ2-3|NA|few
CSAEDMGITDTQYF
TGCAGTGCTGAGGACATGGGAATCACAGATACGCAGTATTTT
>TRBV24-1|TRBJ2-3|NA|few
CATSQTDTQYF
TGTGCCACCAGTCAGACAGATACGCAGTATTTT
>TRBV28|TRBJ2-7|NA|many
CASSFGFSSYEQYF
TGTGCCAGCAGTTTTGGATTTAGCTCCTACGAGCAGTACTTC
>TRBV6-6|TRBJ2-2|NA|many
CASSYPSLPTGRSGELFF
TGTGCCAGCAGTTACCCCTCGCTTCCGACAGGACGGTCCGGGGAGCTGTTTTTT
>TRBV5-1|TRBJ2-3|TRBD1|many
CASSLVPTGGAAPDTQYF
TGCGCCAGCAGCTTGGTACCTACAGGGGGCGCAGCTCCAGATACGCAGTATTTT
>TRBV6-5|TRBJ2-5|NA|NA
CASSYRWEETQYF
TGTGCCAGCAGTTACAGGTGGGAAGAGACCCAGTACTTC
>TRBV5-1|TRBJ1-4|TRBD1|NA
CASSLVTGGGEKLFF
TGCGCCAGCAGCCTTGTGACAGGGGGAGGTGAAAAACTGTTTTTT
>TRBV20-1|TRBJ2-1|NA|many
CSAGAGGYYNEQFF
TGCAGCGCTGGAGCCGGAGGATACTACAATGAGCAGTTCTTC
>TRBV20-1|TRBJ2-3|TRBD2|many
CSASFVAGGITDTQYF
TGCAGTGCTAGCTTTGTAGCGGGAGGTATCACAGATACGCAGTATTTT
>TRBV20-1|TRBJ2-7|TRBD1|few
CSARDLTRDRAYEQYF
TGCAGTGCTAGAGATCTTACCCGGGACAGAGCCTACGAGCAGTACTTC
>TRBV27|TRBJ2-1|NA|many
CATTGLDEQFF
TGTGCCACAACCGGCCTTGATGAGCAGTTCTTC
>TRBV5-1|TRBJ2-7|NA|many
CASSLDSGEQYF
TGCGCCAGCAGCTTGGACTCGGGCGAGCAGTACTTC
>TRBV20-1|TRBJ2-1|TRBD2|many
CSASRDYRTNEQFF
TGCAGTGCTAGCCGGGACTACCGAACCAATGAGCAGTTCTTC
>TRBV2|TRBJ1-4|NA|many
CASSEGVLVNEKLFF
TGTGCCAGCAGTGAAGGAGTCCTGGTTAATGAAAAACTGTTTTTT
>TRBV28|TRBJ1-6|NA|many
CASSLVVPGAGSPLHF
TGTGCCAGCAGTTTAGTGGTTCCGGGGGCGGGTTCACCCCTCCACTTT